These T cell receptor beta chains were read from a single sample in a study of T-cell reconstitution after alpha-beta-depleted transplantation in children. TCRdb independently ran MiXCR on the PCR reads; one entry per CDR3 protein. The sample consists of roughly 120,000 distinct CDR3 sequences, about 21% of them appearing once. Sequenced material: PBMCs, mostly from graft donor cells, taken 180 days after TCRalphabeta/CD19-depleted stem cell transplant. Receptors originate from a male patient between 2 and 10 years old who had a stem cell transplant for chronic granulomatous disease, so the T cells may come from the graft donor. The CDR3 runs from the conserved cysteine through the conserved F or W. Each record gives: CDR3 protein, CDR3 DNA, V gene, clone size, D gene, J gene. The D gene is left open where the match is weak. Clone sizes are given selectively: once, few, many, or a class where the clone is expanded.

CDR3aa: CASRNLDTQYF; CDR3nt: TGTGCCAGCAGGAATCTAGATACGCAGTATTTT; v_gene: TRBV12-3/TRBV12-4; abundance: many; d_gene: -; j_gene: TRBJ2-3
CDR3aa: CASSQRLTYEQYF; CDR3nt: TGTGCCAGCAGCCAACGACTAACCTACGAGCAGTACTTC; v_gene: TRBV3-1; abundance: -; d_gene: -; j_gene: TRBJ2-7
CDR3aa: CASSYSRSYEQYF; CDR3nt: TGTGCCAGCAGTTACTCGAGGAGCTACGAGCAGTACTTC; v_gene: TRBV6-5; abundance: many; d_gene: -; j_gene: TRBJ2-7
CDR3aa: CASSPPGTGYNEQFF; CDR3nt: TGTGCCAGTAGCCCGCCCGGGACAGGATACAATGAGCAGTTCTTC; v_gene: TRBV19; abundance: many; d_gene: TRBD1; j_gene: TRBJ2-1
CDR3aa: CASSLALGQPQHF; CDR3nt: TGTGCCAGCAGCTTAGCGCTGGGGCAGCCCCAGCATTTT; v_gene: TRBV7-6; abundance: many; d_gene: -; j_gene: TRBJ1-5
CDR3aa: CSVSRAGAYEQYF; CDR3nt: TGCAGCGTGAGTAGGGCGGGAGCCTACGAGCAGTACTTC; v_gene: TRBV29-1; abundance: -; d_gene: TRBD2; j_gene: TRBJ2-7
CDR3aa: CASSSDRGRSKQYF; CDR3nt: TGTGCCAGCAGCTCAGACAGGGGGCGCAGCAAGCAGTACTTC; v_gene: TRBV7-2; abundance: many; d_gene: TRBD1; j_gene: TRBJ2-7
CDR3aa: CASSQVWEYNEQFF; CDR3nt: TGCGCCAGCAGCCAAGTTTGGGAGTACAATGAGCAGTTCTTC; v_gene: TRBV4-3; abundance: -; d_gene: -; j_gene: TRBJ2-1
CDR3aa: CASSLERQGPKETQYF; CDR3nt: TGTGCCAGCAGTTTAGAGAGGCAGGGGCCTAAAGAGACCCAGTACTTC; v_gene: TRBV28; abundance: many; d_gene: -; j_gene: TRBJ2-5
CDR3aa: CAFCCASTLAGGTSYNEQFF; CDR3nt: -; v_gene: TRBV2; abundance: -; d_gene: -; j_gene: TRBJ2-1
CDR3aa: CASSPMMEYGNEQFF; CDR3nt: TGTGCCAGCAGCCCAATGATGGAGTACGGGAATGAGCAGTTCTTC; v_gene: TRBV7-6; abundance: -; d_gene: -; j_gene: TRBJ2-1
CDR3aa: CASSPRQGLFYEQYF; CDR3nt: TGCGCCAGCAGCCCCCGGCAGGGGTTATTCTACGAGCAGTACTTC; v_gene: TRBV5-1; abundance: few; d_gene: -; j_gene: TRBJ2-7
CDR3aa: CSADGRYNEQFF; CDR3nt: TGCAGTGCTGACGGGAGATACAATGAGCAGTTCTTC; v_gene: TRBV20-1; abundance: many; d_gene: -; j_gene: TRBJ2-1
CDR3aa: CASSVAPGTGGDYGYTF; CDR3nt: TGTGCCAGCAGCGTAGCTCCCGGGACAGGGGGGGACTATGGCTACACCTTC; v_gene: TRBV9; abundance: few; d_gene: TRBD1; j_gene: TRBJ1-2
CDR3aa: CASAPGLNYNEQFF; CDR3nt: TGCGCCAGCGCCCCGGGACTTAACTACAATGAGCAGTTCTTC; v_gene: TRBV5-1; abundance: -; d_gene: -; j_gene: TRBJ2-1
CDR3aa: CASSYGMGHYEQYF; CDR3nt: TGTGCCAGCAGTTATGGTATGGGACATTACGAGCAGTACTTC; v_gene: TRBV27; abundance: many; d_gene: -; j_gene: TRBJ2-7
CDR3aa: CASSFLGGPGETQYF; CDR3nt: TGTGCCAGCAGCTTTCTCGGGGGCCCTGGGGAGACCCAGTACTTC; v_gene: TRBV7-2; abundance: many; d_gene: -; j_gene: TRBJ2-5
CDR3aa: CAIRSAGAQYF; CDR3nt: TGTGCCATCAGGTCCGCGGGGGCGCAGTATTTT; v_gene: TRBV10-3; abundance: few; d_gene: TRBD2; j_gene: TRBJ2-3
CDR3aa: CASSTGASGYEQYF; CDR3nt: TGTGCCAGCAGCACCGGGGCTAGCGGGTACGAGCAGTACTTC; v_gene: TRBV12-3/TRBV12-4; abundance: -; d_gene: TRBD2; j_gene: TRBJ2-7
CDR3aa: CASSNTGIIYEQYF; CDR3nt: TGCGCCAGCAGTAACACCGGGATAATCTACGAGCAGTACTTC; v_gene: TRBV5-1; abundance: -; d_gene: -; j_gene: TRBJ2-7
CDR3aa: CASSLGRGRQPQHF; CDR3nt: TGTGCCAGCAGCTTAGGGAGGGGGCGTCAGCCCCAGCATTTT; v_gene: TRBV7-2; abundance: many; d_gene: TRBD1; j_gene: TRBJ1-5
CDR3aa: CASSSGTITYYEQYF; CDR3nt: TGTGCCAGCAGTTCCGGGACAATAACCTACTACGAGCAGTACTTC; v_gene: TRBV12-3/TRBV12-4; abundance: once; d_gene: -; j_gene: TRBJ2-7